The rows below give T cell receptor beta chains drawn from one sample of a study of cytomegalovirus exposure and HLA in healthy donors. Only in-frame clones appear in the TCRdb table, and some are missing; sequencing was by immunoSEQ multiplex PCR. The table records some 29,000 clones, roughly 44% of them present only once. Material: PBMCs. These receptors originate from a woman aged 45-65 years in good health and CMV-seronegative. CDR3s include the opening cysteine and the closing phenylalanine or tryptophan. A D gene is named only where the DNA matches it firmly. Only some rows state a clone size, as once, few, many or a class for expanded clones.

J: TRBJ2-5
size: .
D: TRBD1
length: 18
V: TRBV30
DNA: TGTGCCTGGAGTAACGGACAGGGTGACGAGGACCGACCGGAGACCCAGTACTTC
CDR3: CAWSNGQGDEDRPETQYF

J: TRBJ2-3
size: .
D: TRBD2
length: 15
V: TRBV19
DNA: TGTGCCAGTAGTCCAGCGGGAGGGCCCGCAGATACGCAGTATTTT
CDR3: CASSPAGGPADTQYF

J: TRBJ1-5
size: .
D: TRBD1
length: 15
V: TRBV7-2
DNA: TGTGCCAGCAGCGCGGGGACAGGGGGCAGTCAGCCCCAGCATTTT
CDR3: CASSAGTGGSQPQHF

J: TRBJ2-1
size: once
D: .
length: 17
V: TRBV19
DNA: TGTGCCAGTAGTATAGATCTAATGCTAGGATCACTTCTTGAGCAGTTCTTC
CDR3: CASSIDLMLGSLLEQFF

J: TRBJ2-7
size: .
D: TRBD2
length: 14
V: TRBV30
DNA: TGTGCCTGGAGTGTGGGAGGGAGTAAGTCCGAGCAGTACTTC
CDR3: CAWSVGGSKSEQYF

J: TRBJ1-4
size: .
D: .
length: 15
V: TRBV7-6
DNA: TGTGCCAGCAGCCCTGGACCCCCGGGCGGGGAAAAACTGTTTTTT
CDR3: CASSPGPPGGEKLFF

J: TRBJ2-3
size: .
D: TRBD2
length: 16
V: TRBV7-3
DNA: TGTGCCAGCAGCTCCGGGACTAGCGGGAGGACAGATACGCAGTATTTT
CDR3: CASSSGTSGRTDTQYF

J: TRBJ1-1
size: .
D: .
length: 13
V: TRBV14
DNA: TGTGCCAGCAGCCCGGGACATTACACTGAAGCTTTCTTT
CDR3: CASSPGHYTEAFF

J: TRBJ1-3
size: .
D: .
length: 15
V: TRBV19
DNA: TGTGCCAGTAGTACCCGGGGGGGCTCTGGAAACACCATATATTTT
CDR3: CASSTRGGSGNTIYF

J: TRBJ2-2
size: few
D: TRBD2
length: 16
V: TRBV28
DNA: TGTGCCAGCAGTTCTCTAGCGGATTTGAACACCGGGGAGCTGTTTTTT
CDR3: CASSSLADLNTGELFF

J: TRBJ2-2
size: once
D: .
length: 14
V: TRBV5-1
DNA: TGCGCCAGCAGCTTGGAACTTTCCACCGGGGAGCTGTTTTTT
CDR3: CASSLELSTGELFF

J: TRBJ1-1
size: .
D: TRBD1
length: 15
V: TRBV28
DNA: TGTGCCAGCAGTGGGTGGGCAGGGGGGAACACTGAGGCTTTCTTT
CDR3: CASSGWAGGNTEAFF

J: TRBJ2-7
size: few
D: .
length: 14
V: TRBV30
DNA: TGTGCCTTGACCACAGGGATAGGTATCTACGAGCAGTACTTC
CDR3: CALTTGIGIYEQYF

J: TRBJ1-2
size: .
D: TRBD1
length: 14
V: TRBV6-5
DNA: TGTGCCAGCAGGGGGGGACAGGGAAGTTATGGCTACACCTTC
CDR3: CASRGGQGSYGYTF

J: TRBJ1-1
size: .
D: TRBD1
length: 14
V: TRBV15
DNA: TGTGCCACCAGCAGGGACAGGAAGAACACTGAAGCTTTCTTT
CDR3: CATSRDRKNTEAFF

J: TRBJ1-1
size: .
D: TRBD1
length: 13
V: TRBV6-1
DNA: TGTGCCAGCAGCCTGGGACAGGTCTCCAAGGCTTTCTTT
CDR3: CASSLGQVSKAFF

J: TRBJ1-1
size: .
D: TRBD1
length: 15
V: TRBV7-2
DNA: TGTGCCAGCAGCCTCCTCGGACAGGGGTTGACTGAAGCTTTCTTT
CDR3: CASSLLGQGLTEAFF

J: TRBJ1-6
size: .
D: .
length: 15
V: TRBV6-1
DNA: TGTGCCACCACCTTCTCACGTGGTGCGGGATCACCCCTCCACTTT
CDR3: CATTFSRGAGSPLHF

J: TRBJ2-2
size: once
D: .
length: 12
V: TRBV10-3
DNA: TGTGCCATCGCCAGGGACATCGGGGAGCTGTTTTTT
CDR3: CAIARDIGELFF

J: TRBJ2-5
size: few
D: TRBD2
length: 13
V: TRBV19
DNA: TGTGCCAGTAGTAAGGGGAGGGCGGAGACCCAGTACTTC
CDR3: CASSKGRAETQYF

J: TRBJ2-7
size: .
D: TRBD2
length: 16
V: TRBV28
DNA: TGTGCCAGCAGTTTTAACCCCCTCGAGCGGGGCTACGAGCAGTACTTC
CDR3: CASSFNPLERGYEQYF

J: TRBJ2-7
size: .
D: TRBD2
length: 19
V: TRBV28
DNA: TGTGCCAGCAGTTTATGCCCATCGCGGCTAGCGGGTATCACCTACGAGCAGTACTTC
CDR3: CASSLCPSRLAGITYEQYF

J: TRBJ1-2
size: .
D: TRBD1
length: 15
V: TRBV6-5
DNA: TGTGCCAGCAGTTACTCGAGAGGACAGGGAAAAGTCTACACCTTC
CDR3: CASSYSRGQGKVYTF

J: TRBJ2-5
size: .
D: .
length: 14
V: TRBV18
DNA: TGTGCCAGCTCAACTCGGACCTCGGGGGAGACCCAGTACTTC
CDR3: CASSTRTSGETQYF

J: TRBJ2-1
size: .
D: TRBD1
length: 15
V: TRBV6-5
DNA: TGTGCCAGCAGTACCGGGACAGGCGAACCCCATCGGCAGTTCTTC
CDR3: CASSTGTGEPHRQFF

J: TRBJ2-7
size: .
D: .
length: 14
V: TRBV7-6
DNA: TGTGCCAGCAGCTTAGAGGGCAGGGAATACGAGCAGTACTTC
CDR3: CASSLEGREYEQYF

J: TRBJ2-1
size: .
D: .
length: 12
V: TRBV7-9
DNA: TGTGCCAGCAGCTCACAGGGTGGTGAGCAGTTCTTC
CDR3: CASSSQGGEQFF

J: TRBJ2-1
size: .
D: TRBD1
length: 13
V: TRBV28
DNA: TGTGCCAGCAGGGGACAGGACTACAATGAGCAGTTCTTC
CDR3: CASRGQDYNEQFF

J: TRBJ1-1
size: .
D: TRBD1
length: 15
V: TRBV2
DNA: TGTGCCAGCAGGGAGTACGGGACAGGGAACACTGAAGCTTTCTTT
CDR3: CASREYGTGNTEAFF

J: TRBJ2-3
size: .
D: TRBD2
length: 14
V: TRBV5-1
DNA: TGCGCCAGCAGCTTGGCTAGCGGGGCAGATACGCAGTATTTT
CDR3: CASSLASGADTQYF

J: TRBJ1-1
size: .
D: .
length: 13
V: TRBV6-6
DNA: TGTGCCAGCAGCCGACAAGAAAACACTGAAGCTTTCTTT
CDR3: CASSRQENTEAFF

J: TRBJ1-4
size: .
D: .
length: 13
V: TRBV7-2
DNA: TGTGCCAGCAGCCCACGGTCTAATGAAAAACTGTTTTTT
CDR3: CASSPRSNEKLFF